This entry features one T cell receptor beta chain sequence. This sample is drawn from a study of CD8 T cells in Susac syndrome. In blood CD8+ and CD4+ T cells, TCR beta underwent sequencing. RNA, at 0.5 to 1 ug, was reverse transcribed with random hexamers. An immunoSEQ multiplex PCR amplified TCR beta CDR3 over 54 Vbeta and 13 Jbeta. MiXCR was run by TCRdb on the immunoSEQ multiplex PCR reads, yielding one entry per CDR3 protein. The profile shows some 300,000 distinct CDR3 sequences, 85% of them singletons. What was sequenced was CD8+ T cells from PBMCs. The sequence came from a human donor with multiple sclerosis.

The DNA of the CDR3 is TGTGCCAGCAGTTTGAGACAGGGCGACACTGAAGCTTTCTTT. Translated: CASSLRQGDTEAFF. The rearrangement uses TRBV28 and TRBJ1-1; 7 positions match TRBD1. V shed 3 bases, J shed 3 bases, and the junction held 4 bases outside the gene matches. Germline CDR1 MDHEN, CDR2 SYDVKM. This CDR3 has 14 amino acids. The full variable domain, its missing parts supplied by reference TRBV28 and TRBJ1-1, is DVKVTQSSRYLVKRTGEKVFLECVQDMDHENMFWYRQDPGLGLRLIYFSYDVKMKEKGDIPEGYSVSREKKERFSLILESASTNQTSMYLCASSLRQGDTEAFFGQGTRLTVV.